The T cell receptor (beta chain) described here comes from a study of blood T cell repertoires in COVID-19. Across the whole study: COVID-19 samples collected from the United States, Italy and Spain covered acute and convalescent phases. T cells, B-cell-depleted T cells, or PBMCs provided the cDNA or gDNA that served as material.

Symptom resolution, clearance, or two negative PCRs marked the recovered donors of Cohort 3. Study processing details: Amplified reference gene primers provided the basis for estimating nucleated cell counts. Some clones are missing from TCRdb's copy, which holds only in-frame ones; the method was immunoSEQ multiplex PCR. From that table come the V and J calls and clone size; the DNA was used to work out D and trimming. The sample lists 200,000 to 250,000 clones; roughly four fifths were seen once. Sequencing was done on a sample of PBMCs or T cells enriched from blood (not recorded which). The receptor's source is a man in his 60s who had recovered from COVID-19.

CDR3 residues: CATRDRGPLNTEAFF. The CDR3 DNA follows: TGTGCCACCCGCGACAGGGGACCCCTGAACACTGAAGCTTTCTTT. V and J are TRBV10-3 and TRBJ1-1, with 8 bases that match TRBD1. V lost 10 bases to trimming and J lost 0 bases; unmatched junction nucleotides: 10. This CDR3 is built from 15 residues. The germline gives CDR1 ENHRY, CDR2 SYGVKD.